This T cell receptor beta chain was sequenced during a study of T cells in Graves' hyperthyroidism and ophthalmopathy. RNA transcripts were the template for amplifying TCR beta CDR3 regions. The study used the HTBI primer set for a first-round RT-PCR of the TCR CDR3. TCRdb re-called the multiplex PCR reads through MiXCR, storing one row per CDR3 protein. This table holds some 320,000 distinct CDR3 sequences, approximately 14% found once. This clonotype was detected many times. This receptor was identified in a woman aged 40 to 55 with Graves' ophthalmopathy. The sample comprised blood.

The CDR3 region has the DNA TGTGCCAGCAGTGAAGCCGTCATCACTGAAGCTTTCTTT. It yields the protein CASSEAVITEAFF. The chain joins TRBV6-1 to TRBJ1-1; D gene ambiguous. The CDR3 has 13 amino acids. Germline V gene data show CDR1 as MNHNS and CDR2 as SASEGT. V was shortened by 0 bases and J by 4 bases, with 6 bases between the two germline ends.